These 6 T cell receptor beta chains were sequenced from one sample in a study of blood T cell repertoires in COVID-19 (dated by TCRdb to 2020 to 2022). Libraries were constructed by the immunoSEQ multiplex PCR assay. TCRdb limited this immuneACCESS table to in-frame rearrangements with V and J called. A share of clones is missing; checked studies link under half to unresolved V genes, and the rest is unexplained. The sample has 25,000 or so clones on record, about nine tenths of them singletons. The ten largest clones take up about 18% of the sample. What was sequenced was peripheral blood. All receptors derive from a woman of 80 years or more with acute or convalescent COVID-19.

The rearrangement joins TRBV7-2 to TRBJ1-3; TRBD1 matches at 9 bases. Looked up from germline, CDR1 is SGHTA and CDR2 is FQGNSA. V lost 4 bases, J lost 2 bases, and 3 bases stayed unmatched. This CDR3 has 15 amino acids. CDR3 sequence reads: CASSWGQGTGNTIYF. The CDR3 coding sequence is TGTGCCAGCAGCTGGGGACAGGGAACTGGAAACACCATATATTTT.

The rearrangement joins TRBV4-3 to TRBJ1-2, with 9 positions matching TRBD1. V was clipped by 1 base and J by 4 bases; unmatched bases: 7. Germline CDR1 reads LGHNA; CDR2 reads YSLEER. CDR3 length: 16 amino acids. CDR3 sequence: CASSQGGTGSSYGYTF. For the CDR3, the DNA is TGCGCCAGCAGCCAAGGGGGGACAGGGTCGAGCTATGGCTACACCTTC.

V and J are TRBV2 and TRBJ2-7; D is perhaps TRBD1 (6 bases). The CDR3 loop spans 15 amino acids. Germline lookup yields CDR1 SNHLY and CDR2 FYNNEI. V lost 4 bases, J lost 2 bases, and 15 bases lay in between. CDR3 region: CASSGAEDRAYEQYF. The CDR3 DNA reads TGTGCCAGCAGTGGGGCGGAGGACAGAGCCTACGAGCAGTACTTC.

This chain joins TRBV18 and TRBJ2-2; TRBD1 matches at 7 bases. The trim removed 8 bases at V and 0 bases at J, leaving 6 bases unmatched. Germline V lookup: CDR1 KGHSH, CDR2 LQKENI. CDR3 length: 15 amino acids. The CDR3 coding sequence is TGTGCCAGCCCTTTGACAGGGTCGAACACCGGGGAGCTGTTTTTT. This codes for CASPLTGSNTGELFF.

The V call is TRBV6-5, the J call TRBJ2-1; D perhaps matches TRBD1 (5 bases). V lost 0 bases to trimming and J lost 5 bases, with 14 bases between them. This CDR3 contains 16 residues. Per germline, CDR1 MNHEY and CDR2 SVGAGI. This CDR3 is CASSYSFRSRDNEQFF. CDR3 DNA: TGTGCCAGCAGTTACTCGTTCCGGAGCAGGGACAATGAGCAGTTCTTC.

The V and J genes are TRBV6-2 or TRBV6-3 and TRBJ2-1; 8 bases map to TRBD1. The junction had 5 bases not matched to a gene; V was cut back by 5 bases and J by 2 bases. The CDR3 runs 15 residues. CDR1 MNHEY and CDR2 SVGEGT come from the germline V gene. CDR3 DNA sequence: TGTGCCAGCAGTCTCAGGGGGCTCACCTACAATGAGCAGTTCTTC. Translated: CASSLRGLTYNEQFF.